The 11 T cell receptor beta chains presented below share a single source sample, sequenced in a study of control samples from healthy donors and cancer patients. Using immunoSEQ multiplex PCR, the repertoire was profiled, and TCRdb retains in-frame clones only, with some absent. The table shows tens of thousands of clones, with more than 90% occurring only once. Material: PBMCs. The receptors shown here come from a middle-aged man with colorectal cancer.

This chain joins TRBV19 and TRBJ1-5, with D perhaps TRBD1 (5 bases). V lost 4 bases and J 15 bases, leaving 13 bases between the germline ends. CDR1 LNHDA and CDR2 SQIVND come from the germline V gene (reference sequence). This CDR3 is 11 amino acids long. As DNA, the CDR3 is TGTGCCAGTAGTACAGGGCCCCTTACGCATTTT. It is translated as CASSTGPLTHF.

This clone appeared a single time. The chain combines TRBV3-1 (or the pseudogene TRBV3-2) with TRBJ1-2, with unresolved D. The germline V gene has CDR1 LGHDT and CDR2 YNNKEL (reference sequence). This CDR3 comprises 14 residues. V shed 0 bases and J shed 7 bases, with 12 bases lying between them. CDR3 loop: CASSQDLRVSGYTF. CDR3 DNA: TGTGCCAGCAGCCAAGATCTGAGGGTTTCTGGCTACACCTTC.

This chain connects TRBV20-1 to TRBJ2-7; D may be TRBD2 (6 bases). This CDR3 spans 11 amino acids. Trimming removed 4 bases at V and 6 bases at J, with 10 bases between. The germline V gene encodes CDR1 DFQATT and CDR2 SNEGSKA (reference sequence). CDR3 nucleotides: TGCAGTGCTATTAGGAGGGCCGAGCAGTACTTC. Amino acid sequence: CSAIRRAEQYF.

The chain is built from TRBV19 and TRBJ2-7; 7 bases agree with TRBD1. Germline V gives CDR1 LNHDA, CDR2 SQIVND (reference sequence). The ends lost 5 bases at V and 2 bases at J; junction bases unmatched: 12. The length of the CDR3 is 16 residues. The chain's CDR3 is CASSGAGTAETYEQYF. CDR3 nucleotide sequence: TGTGCCAGTAGTGGCGCCGGGACAGCCGAAACCTACGAGCAGTACTTC.

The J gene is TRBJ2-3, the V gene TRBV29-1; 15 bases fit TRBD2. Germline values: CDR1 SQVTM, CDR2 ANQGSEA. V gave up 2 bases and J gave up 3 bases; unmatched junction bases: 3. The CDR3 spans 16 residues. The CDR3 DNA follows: TGCAGCGTTGAACGGGGACTAGCGGGGGGAACAGATACGCAGTATTTT. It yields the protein CSVERGLAGGTDTQYF.

The chain's CDR3 is CASSSLGTGEEKLFF. CDR3 DNA: TGCGCCAGCAGCTCCCTGGGGACAGGGGAGGAAAAACTGTTTTTT. This chain uses TRBV5-1 with TRBJ1-4; TRBD1 agrees at 10 bases. Germline V gene data show CDR1 as SGHRS and CDR2 as YFSETQ. V shed 3 bases, J shed 8 bases, and the junction held 7 bases outside the gene matches. The CDR3 contains 15 residues.

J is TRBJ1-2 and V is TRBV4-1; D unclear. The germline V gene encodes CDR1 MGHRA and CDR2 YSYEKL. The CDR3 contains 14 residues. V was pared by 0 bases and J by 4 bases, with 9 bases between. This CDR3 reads CASSQEKESYGYTF. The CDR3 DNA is TGCGCCAGCAGCCAAGAAAAGGAGAGCTATGGCTACACCTTC.

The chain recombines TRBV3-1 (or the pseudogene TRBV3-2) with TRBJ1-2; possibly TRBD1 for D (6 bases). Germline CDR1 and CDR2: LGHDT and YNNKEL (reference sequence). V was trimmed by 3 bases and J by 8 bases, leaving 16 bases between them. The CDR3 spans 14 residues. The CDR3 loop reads CASSQSSGVRGYTF. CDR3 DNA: TGTGCCAGCAGCCAGTCCTCAGGGGTACGCGGCTACACCTTC.

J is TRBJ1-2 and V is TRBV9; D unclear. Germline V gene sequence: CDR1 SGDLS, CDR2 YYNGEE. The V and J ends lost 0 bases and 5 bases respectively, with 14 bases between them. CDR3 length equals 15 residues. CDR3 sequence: CASSVDSRVGYGYTF. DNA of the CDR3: TGTGCCAGCAGCGTAGATTCCCGAGTGGGGTATGGCTACACCTTC.

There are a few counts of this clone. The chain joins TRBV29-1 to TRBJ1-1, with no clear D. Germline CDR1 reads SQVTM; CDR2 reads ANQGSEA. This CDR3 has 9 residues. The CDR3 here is CSGGTEAFF. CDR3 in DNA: TGCAGTGGTGGGACTGAAGCTTTCTTT.

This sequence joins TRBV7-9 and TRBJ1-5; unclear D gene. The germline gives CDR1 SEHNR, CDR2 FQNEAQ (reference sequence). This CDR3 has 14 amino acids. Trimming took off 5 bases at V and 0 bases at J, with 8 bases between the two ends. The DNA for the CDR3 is TGTGCCAGCAGCCTCGGGATTAGCAATCAGCCCCAGCATTTT. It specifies CASSLGISNQPQHF.